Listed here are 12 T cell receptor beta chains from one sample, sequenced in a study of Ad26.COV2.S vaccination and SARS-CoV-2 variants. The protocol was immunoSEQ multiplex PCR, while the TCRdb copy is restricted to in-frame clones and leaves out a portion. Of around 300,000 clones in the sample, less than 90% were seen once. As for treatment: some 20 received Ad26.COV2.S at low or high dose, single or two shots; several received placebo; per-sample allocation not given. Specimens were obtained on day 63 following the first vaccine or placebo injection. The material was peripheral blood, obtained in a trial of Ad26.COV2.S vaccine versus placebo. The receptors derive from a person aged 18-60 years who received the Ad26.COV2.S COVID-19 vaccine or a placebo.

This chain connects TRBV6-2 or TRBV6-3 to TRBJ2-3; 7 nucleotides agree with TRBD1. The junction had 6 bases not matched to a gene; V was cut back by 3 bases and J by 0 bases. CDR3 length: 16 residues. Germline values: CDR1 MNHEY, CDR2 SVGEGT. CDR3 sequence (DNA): TGTGCCAGCAGTTATGGACGGGACAGAAGCACAGATACGCAGTATTTT. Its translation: CASSYGRDRSTDTQYF.

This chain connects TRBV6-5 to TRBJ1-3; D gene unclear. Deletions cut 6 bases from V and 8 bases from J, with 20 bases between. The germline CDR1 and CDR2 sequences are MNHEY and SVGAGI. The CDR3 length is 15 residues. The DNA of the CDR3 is TGTGCCAGCAGGCCCCCAAGCCCCTTCGTCCACACCATATATTTT. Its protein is CASRPPSPFVHTIYF.

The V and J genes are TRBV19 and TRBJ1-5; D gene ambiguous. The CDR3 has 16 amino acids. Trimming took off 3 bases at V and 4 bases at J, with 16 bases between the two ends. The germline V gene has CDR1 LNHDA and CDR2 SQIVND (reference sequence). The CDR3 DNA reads TGTGCCAGTAGTATCCTTGGGAGAGGGAGGAATCAGCCCCAGCATTTT. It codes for CASSILGRGRNQPQHF.

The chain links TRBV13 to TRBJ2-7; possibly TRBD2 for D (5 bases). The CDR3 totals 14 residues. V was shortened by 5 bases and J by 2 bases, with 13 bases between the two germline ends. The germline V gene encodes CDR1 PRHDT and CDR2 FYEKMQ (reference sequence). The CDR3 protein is CASSPGLEPYEQYF. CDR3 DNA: TGTGCCAGCAGCCCCGGACTGGAACCCTACGAGCAGTACTTC.

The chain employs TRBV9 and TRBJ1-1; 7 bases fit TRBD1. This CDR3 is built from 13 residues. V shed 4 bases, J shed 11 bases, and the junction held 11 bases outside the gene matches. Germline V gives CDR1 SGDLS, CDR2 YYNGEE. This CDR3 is CASSPQGEGTAFF. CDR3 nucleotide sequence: TGTGCCAGCAGCCCGCAGGGGGAAGGAACGGCTTTCTTT.

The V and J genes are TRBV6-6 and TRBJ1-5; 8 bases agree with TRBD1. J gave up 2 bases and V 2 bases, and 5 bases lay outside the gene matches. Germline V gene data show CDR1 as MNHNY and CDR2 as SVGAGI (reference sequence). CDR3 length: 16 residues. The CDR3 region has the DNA TGTGCCAGCAGTTACCCCGGACAGGGCGGCAATCAGCCCCAGCATTTT. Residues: CASSYPGQGGNQPQHF.

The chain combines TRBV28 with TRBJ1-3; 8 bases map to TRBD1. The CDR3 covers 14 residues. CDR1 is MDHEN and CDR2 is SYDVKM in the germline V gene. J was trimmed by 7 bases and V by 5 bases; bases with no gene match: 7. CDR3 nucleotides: TGTGCCAGCAGTCCTTCGGCAGGGGGCAACACCATATATTTT. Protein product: CASSPSAGGNTIYF.

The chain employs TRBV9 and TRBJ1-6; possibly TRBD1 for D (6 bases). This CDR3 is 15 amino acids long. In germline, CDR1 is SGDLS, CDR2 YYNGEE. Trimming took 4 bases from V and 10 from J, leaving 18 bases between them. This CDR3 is CASSSQGQIRSPLHF. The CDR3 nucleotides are TGTGCCAGCAGCTCCCAAGGACAGATACGATCACCCCTCCACTTT.

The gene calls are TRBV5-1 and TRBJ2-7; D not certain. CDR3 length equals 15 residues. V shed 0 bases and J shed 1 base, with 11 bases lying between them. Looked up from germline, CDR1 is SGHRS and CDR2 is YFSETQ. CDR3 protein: CASSLAGQVSYEQYF. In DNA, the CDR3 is TGCGCCAGCAGCTTGGCCGGTCAGGTTTCCTACGAGCAGTACTTC.

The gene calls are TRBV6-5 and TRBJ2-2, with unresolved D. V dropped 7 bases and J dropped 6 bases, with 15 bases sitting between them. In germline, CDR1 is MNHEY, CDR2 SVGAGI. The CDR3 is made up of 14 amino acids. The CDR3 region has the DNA TGTGCCAGCACCCAGGTCCAACGGTCCGGGGAGCTGTTTTTT. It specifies CASTQVQRSGELFF.

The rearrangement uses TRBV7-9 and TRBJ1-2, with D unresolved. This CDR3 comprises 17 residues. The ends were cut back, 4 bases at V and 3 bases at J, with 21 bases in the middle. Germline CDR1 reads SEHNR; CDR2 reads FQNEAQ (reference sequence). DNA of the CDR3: TGTGCCAGCAGCTCTTACTACCGGGATATAATCGACTATGGCTACACCTTC. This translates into CASSSYYRDIIDYGYTF.

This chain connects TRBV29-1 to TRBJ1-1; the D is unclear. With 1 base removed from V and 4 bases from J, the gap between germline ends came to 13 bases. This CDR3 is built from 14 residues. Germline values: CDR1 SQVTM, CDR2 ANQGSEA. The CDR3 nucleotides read TGCAGCGTTGAAGCTAGGACCCAAGGCACTGAAGCTTTCTTT. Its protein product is CSVEARTQGTEAFF. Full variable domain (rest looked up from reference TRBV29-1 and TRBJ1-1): SAVISQKPSRDICQRGTSLTIQCQVDSQVTMMFWYRQQPGQSLTLIATANQGSEATYESGFVIDKFPISRPNLTFSTLTVSNMSPEDSSIYLCSVEARTQGTEAFFGQGTRLTVV.